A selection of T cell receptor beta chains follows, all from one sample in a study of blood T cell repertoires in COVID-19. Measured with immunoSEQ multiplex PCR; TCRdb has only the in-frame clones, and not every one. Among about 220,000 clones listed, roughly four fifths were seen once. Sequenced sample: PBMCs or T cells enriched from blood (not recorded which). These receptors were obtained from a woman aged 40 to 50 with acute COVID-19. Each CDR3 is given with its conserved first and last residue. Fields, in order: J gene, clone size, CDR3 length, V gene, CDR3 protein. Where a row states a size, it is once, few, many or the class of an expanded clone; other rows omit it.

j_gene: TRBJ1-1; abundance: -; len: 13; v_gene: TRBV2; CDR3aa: CARTKGASPEAFF
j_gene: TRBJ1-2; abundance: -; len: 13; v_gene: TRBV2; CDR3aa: CASRRTENYGYTF
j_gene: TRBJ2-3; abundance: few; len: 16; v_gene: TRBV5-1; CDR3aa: CASSIPSGRREDTQYF
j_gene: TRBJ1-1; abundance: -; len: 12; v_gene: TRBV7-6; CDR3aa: CASSRWGAEAFF
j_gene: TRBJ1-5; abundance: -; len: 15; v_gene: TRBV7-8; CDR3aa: CASSLARGSNQPQHF
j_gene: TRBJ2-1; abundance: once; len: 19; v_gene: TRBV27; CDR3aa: CASRPRQGTGIIPYNEQFF
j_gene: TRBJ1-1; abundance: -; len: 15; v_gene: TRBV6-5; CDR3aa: CASSPGGGALTEAFF
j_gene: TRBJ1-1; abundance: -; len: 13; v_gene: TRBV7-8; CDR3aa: CASSLAGVTEAFF
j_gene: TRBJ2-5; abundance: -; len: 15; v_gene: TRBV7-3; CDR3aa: CASSPSRTNQETQYF
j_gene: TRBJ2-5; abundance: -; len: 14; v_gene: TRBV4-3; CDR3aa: CASSQDAQLETQYF
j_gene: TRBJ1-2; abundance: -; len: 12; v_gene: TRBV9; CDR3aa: CASSATGGEATF
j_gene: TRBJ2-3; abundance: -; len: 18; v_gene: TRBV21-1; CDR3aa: CASSKSLTSGRVTDTQYF
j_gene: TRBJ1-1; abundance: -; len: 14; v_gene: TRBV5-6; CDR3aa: CASRGQGGVTEAFF
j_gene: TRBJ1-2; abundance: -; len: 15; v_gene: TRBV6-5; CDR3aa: CASSYGTGDNYGYTF
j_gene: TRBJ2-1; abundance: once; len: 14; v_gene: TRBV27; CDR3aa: CASSSGGLYNEQFF
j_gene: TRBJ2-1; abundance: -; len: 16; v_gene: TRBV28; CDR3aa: CASSPGGTSPYNEQFF
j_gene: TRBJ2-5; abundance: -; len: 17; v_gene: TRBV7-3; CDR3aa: CASSLGPASGLQETQYF
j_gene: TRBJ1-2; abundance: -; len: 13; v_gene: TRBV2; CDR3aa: CASSNNRRHGYTF
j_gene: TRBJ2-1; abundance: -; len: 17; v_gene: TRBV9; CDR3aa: CASSVVGAGASYNEQFF
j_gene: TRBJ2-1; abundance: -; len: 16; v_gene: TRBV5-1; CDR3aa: CASSPTGGFSYNEQFF
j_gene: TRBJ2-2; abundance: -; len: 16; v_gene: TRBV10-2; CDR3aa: CASSDLSGAGTGELFF
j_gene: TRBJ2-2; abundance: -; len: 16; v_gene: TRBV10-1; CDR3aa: CASSKTGTGLTGELFF
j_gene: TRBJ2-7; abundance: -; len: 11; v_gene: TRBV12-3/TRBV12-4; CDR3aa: CASSSFYEQYF
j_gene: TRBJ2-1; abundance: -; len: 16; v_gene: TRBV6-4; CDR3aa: CASSDSSLAGANEQFF
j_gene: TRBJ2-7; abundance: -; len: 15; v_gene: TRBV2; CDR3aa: CASSEMRQGPIEQYF
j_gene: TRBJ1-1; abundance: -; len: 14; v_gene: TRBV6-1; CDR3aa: CASSEADMRTEAFF
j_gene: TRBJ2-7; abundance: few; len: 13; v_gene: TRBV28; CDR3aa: CASRESMADEQYF
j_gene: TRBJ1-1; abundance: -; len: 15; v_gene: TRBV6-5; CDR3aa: CASSRLWREVPEAFF
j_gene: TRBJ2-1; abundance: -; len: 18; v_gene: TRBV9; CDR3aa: CASSVNPLAGLTYNEQFF
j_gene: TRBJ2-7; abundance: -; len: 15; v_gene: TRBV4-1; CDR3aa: CASSQDFGSRYEQYF
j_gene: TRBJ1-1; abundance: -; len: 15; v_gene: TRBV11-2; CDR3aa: CASSPWTGGGTEAFF
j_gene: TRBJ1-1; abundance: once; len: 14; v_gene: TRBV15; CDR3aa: CATSPGQMNTEAFF
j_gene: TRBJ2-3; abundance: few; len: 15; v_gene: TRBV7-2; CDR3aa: CASSLTSGGRDTQYF
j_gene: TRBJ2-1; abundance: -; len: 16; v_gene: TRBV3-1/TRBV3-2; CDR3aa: CASSQVATSGKNEQFF
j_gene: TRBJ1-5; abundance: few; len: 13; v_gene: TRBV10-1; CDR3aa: CASSGGTNQPQHF
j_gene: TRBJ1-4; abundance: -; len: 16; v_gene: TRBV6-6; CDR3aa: CASSRGTGGLGEKLFF
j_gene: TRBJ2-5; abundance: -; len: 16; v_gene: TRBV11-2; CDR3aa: CASRAGRGRLEETQYF
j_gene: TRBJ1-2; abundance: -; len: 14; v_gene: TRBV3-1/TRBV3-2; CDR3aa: CASSKDRELYGYTF
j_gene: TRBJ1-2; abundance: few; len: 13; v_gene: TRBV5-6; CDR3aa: CASNDRQNYGYTF
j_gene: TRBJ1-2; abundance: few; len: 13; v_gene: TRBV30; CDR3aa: CAWSIGSVYGYTF
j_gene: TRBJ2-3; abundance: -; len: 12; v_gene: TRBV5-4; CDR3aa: CASSADIYTQYF
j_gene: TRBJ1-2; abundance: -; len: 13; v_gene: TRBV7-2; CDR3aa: CASSLELSYGYTF
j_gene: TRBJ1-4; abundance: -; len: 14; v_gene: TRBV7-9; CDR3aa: CASSFSEGAEKLFF
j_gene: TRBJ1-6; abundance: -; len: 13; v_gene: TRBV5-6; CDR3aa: CASSDRFNSPLHF
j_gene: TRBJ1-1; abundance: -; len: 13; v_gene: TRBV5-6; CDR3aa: CASSLAYDRGAFF
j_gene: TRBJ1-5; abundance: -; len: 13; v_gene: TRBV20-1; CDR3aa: CSASRQGGQPQHF
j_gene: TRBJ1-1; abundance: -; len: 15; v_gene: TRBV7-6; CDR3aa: CASSLESDLGTEAFF
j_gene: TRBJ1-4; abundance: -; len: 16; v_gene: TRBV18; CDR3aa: CASSPFPGQGREKLFF
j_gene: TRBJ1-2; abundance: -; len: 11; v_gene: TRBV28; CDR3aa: CASSSTVAVFF
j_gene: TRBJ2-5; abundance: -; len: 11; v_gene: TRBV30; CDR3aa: CAWSVIETQYF
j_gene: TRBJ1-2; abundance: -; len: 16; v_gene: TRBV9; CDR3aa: CASSPRAGGLTIGYTF
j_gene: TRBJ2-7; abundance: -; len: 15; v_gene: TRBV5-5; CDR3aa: CASSPSAPALYEQYF
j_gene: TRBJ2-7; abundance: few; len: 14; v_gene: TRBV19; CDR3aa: CASSIRTGGYEQYF
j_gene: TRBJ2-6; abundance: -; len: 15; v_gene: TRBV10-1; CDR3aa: CASSAGVSGANVLTF
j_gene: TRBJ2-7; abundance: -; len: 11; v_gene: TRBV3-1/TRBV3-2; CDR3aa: CASSQAGEQYF
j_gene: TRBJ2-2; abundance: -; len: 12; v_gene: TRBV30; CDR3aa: CAWSVGSGELFF
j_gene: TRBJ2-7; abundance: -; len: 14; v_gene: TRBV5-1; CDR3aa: CASSSGTGDYEQYF
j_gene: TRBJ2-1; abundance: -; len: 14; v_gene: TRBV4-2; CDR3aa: CASSPRAGSNEQFF
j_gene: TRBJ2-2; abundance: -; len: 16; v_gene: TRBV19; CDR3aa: CASSLAPGGAIGELFF